This TCR beta chain was obtained from a study of cytomegalovirus exposure and HLA in healthy donors. Across the whole study: Among over 350 genotyped donors, around 80% fell in the Caucasian-associated ancestry cluster. Points from the study as a whole: Reports described diagnosis of cytomegalovirus status by the classifier as highly specific and sensitive. Among immune exposure information, only CMV serostatus was available.

As for this clone: Antigen: not known.

The CDR3 has 15 residues. The J segment lost 4 bases and the V segment lost 2 bases, leaving 1 base of the junction unmatched. Germline V gives CDR1 SGHAT, CDR2 FQNNGV. Researchers ran the PCR with 60 Vbeta and 13 Jbeta primers. Only in-frame clones appear in the TCRdb table, and some are missing; sequencing was by immunoSEQ multiplex PCR. Here the sample spans over 100,000 clones, 50% to 65% being singletons. The receptor was derived from a man aged 35-49 years in good health and CMV-seropositive. The genes are TRBV11-2 and TRBJ2-1; TRBD2 matches at 11 bases. Sequencing was carried out using PBMCs. CDR3 nucleotides: TGTGCCAGCAGCTTATGGACTAGCGGGTACAATGAGCAGTTCTTC. Its translation: CASSLWTSGYNEQFF. The full variable domain, its missing parts supplied by reference TRBV11-2 and TRBJ2-1, is EAGVAQSPRYKIIEKRQSVAFWCNPISGHATLYWYQQILGQGPKLLIQFQNNGVVDDSQLPKDRFSAERLKGVDSTLKIQPAKLEDSAVYLCASSLWTSGYNEQFFGPGTRLTVL.